The 26 T cell receptor beta chains in this list originate from one sample, sequenced in a study of blood T cell repertoires in COVID-19 (dated by TCRdb to 2020 to 2022). The library relied on the immunoSEQ multiplex PCR assay. TCRdb stores this immuneACCESS table with in-frame sequences only. Part of the clones is absent; in the studies checked, under half of the shortfall reflects unresolved V genes, and no reason is known for the rest. The sample has about 100,000 clones on record, 70% to 90% of them singletons. 2% to 2.5% of the sample is taken by the ten largest. The specimen was peripheral blood. The receptors here all came from a man aged 50 to 59 with active COVID-19.

This clone turned up a few times. The chain couples TRBV3-1 (or the pseudogene TRBV3-2) to TRBJ1-6; 9 nucleotides align to TRBD1. In germline, CDR1 is LGHDT, CDR2 YNNKEL (reference sequence). The trim removed 4 bases at V and 9 bases at J, leaving 16 bases unmatched. The CDR3 runs 18 residues. The CDR3 loop reads CASSPQVTGQGTGSPLHF. The CDR3 nucleotides read TGTGCCAGCAGCCCTCAAGTGACGGGACAGGGAACAGGTTCACCCCTCCACTTT.

V is TRBV7-2 and J is TRBJ2-5, with 14 bases aligning to TRBD2. V gave up 5 bases and J gave up 4 bases; unmatched junction bases: 9. Germline V gene lookup returns CDR1 SGHTA and CDR2 FQGNSA. The CDR3 sequence is 17 residues long. The CDR3 is CASSRNTGTSGGETQYF. In DNA, the CDR3 is TGTGCCAGCAGCCGCAATACAGGGACTAGCGGGGGAGAGACCCAGTACTTC.

This sequence joins TRBV7-9 and TRBJ1-2; 8 nucleotides match TRBD1. V lost 5 bases to trimming and J lost 2 bases; unmatched junction nucleotides: 10. The germline CDR1 and CDR2 sequences are SEHNR and FQNEAQ (reference sequence). The CDR3 length is 16 residues. The CDR3 sequence: CASSPWPRGQNYGYTF. For the CDR3, the DNA is TGTGCCAGCAGCCCCTGGCCCAGGGGGCAAAACTATGGCTACACCTTC.

CDR3 loop: CASSSRGFTDTQYF. The CDR3 bases are TGTGCCAGCAGCTCCAGGGGGTTCACAGATACGCAGTATTTT. The chain has TRBV7-9 and TRBJ2-3, with 7 bases lining up with TRBD1. CDR1 is SEHNR, CDR2 FQNEAQ, per germline (reference sequence). J was trimmed by 2 bases and V by 4 bases; bases with no gene match: 3. CDR3 length: 14 residues.

J is TRBJ2-5 and V is TRBV6-1, with TRBD2 matching 9 bases. Germline V gene lookup returns CDR1 MNHNS and CDR2 SASEGT. Trimming removed 5 bases from V and 2 bases from J; junction bases left unmatched: 15. The CDR3 runs 18 residues. The CDR3 DNA reads TGTGCCAGCAGTAAAGAATCCGGGACTAGCTATGGGCAAGAGACCCAGTACTTC. It translates to CASSKESGTSYGQETQYF.

The V gene is TRBV2, the J gene TRBJ2-7, with TRBD2 matching 9 bases. V was pared by 6 bases and J by 3 bases, with 9 bases of the junction left unmatched. There are 15 residues in the CDR3. Per the germline V gene, CDR1 is SNHLY and CDR2 is FYNNEI. The CDR3, as DNA: TGTGCCAGCAGAACTCCGGGGACTAGCAGCTACGAGCAGTACTTC. It is translated as CASRTPGTSSYEQYF. Full variable domain (rest looked up from reference TRBV2 and TRBJ2-7): EPEVTQTPSHQVTQMGQEVILRCVPISNHLYFYWYRQILGQKVEFLVSFYNNEISEKSEIFDDQFSVERPDGSNFTLKIRSTKLEDSAMYFCASRTPGTSSYEQYFGPGTRLTVT.

CDR3 sequence reads: CASRPRGSGWVDTQYF. CDR3 nucleotides: TGTGCCAGTCGGCCCAGGGGGAGCGGTTGGGTGGATACGCAGTATTTT. V gene TRBV19 combines with J gene TRBJ2-3, with 7 positions matching TRBD1. The CDR3 covers 16 residues. V shed 8 bases, J shed 6 bases, and the junction held 17 bases outside the gene matches. Germline values: CDR1 LNHDA, CDR2 SQIVND (reference sequence). The full variable domain, its missing parts supplied by reference TRBV19 and TRBJ2-3, is DGGITQSPKYLFRKEGQNVTLSCEQNLNHDAMYWYRQDPGQGLRLIYYSQIVNDFQKGDIAEGYSVSREKKESFPLTVTSAQKNPTAFYLCASRPRGSGWVDTQYFGPGTRLTVL.

The chain has TRBV13 and TRBJ2-7; 8 positions agree with TRBD1. V lost 0 bases to trimming and J lost 3 bases; unmatched junction nucleotides: 4. The CDR3 has 15 amino acids. CDR1 and CDR2 from the germline V gene are PRHDT and FYEKMQ (reference sequence). The CDR3 spells CASSLGGTGNYEQYF. The CDR3 region has the DNA TGTGCCAGCAGCTTAGGCGGGACAGGAAACTACGAGCAGTACTTC. Full variable domain (outside the CDR3, taken from reference TRBV13 and TRBJ2-7): AAGVIQSPRHLIKEKRETATLKCYPIPRHDTVYWYQQGPGQDPQFLISFYEKMQSDKGSIPDRFSAQQFSDYHSELNMSSLELGDSALYFCASSLGGTGNYEQYFGPGTRLTVT.

The CDR3 spells CASSLLSGSGEKLFF. The CDR3 bases are TGTGCCAGCAGCCTTTTATCTGGGTCAGGGGAAAAACTGTTTTTT. This chain joins TRBV3-1 (or the pseudogene TRBV3-2) and TRBJ1-4, with TRBD1 as a possible D gene (5 bases). V shed 4 bases and J shed 8 bases, with 17 bases lying between them. CDR3 size: 15 residues. Germline assignment: CDR1 LGHDT and CDR2 YNNKEL (reference sequence).

This chain connects TRBV7-9 to TRBJ2-2; D is possibly TRBD2 (6 bases). Trimming removed 5 bases from V and 1 base from J, with 8 bases in between. This CDR3 spans 14 amino acids. Germline-derived CDR1 and CDR2 are SEHNR and FQNEAQ (reference sequence). For the CDR3, the DNA is TGTGCCAGCAGCCTTAGCGGGAACACCGGGGAGCTGTTTTTT. Its translation is CASSLSGNTGELFF.

This clone has only one observation. This chain links TRBV6-7 with TRBJ1-5; D is uncertain. TRBV6-7 is marked as an open reading frame, function uncertain. The CDR3 is 15 amino acids. Trimming pared 2 bases from V and 5 bases from J, leaving 13 bases between. The CDR3 DNA reads as TGTGCCAGCAGTTACCCCGGAGAAAGAGATCAGCCCCAGCATTTT. Translation gives CASSYPGERDQPQHF.

The chain has TRBV9 and TRBJ2-1, with TRBD2 matching 7 bases. This CDR3 has 17 amino acids. Germline V lookup: CDR1 SGDLS, CDR2 YYNGEE. V shed 3 bases, J shed 4 bases, and the junction held 13 bases outside the gene matches. The CDR3 spells CASSGGFGRDLYNEQFF. The CDR3 DNA is TGTGCCAGCAGCGGGGGATTTGGGAGGGATTTGTACAATGAGCAGTTCTTC.

J is TRBJ1-3 and V is TRBV18; D not resolved. This CDR3 contains 14 residues. The germline V gene has CDR1 KGHSH and CDR2 LQKENI. The V end was cut by 2 bases, the J end by 0 bases, with 5 bases between. The CDR3: CASSPTSSGNTIYF. The DNA of the CDR3 is TGTGCCAGCTCACCAACGAGCTCTGGAAACACCATATATTTT.

The J gene is TRBJ2-3, the V gene TRBV11-1; D remains unclear. The CDR3 length is 12 residues. Per germline, CDR1 SGHAT and CDR2 FQDESV (reference sequence). The V end lost 3 bases, the J end lost 5 bases, and 6 bases lay between the germline ends. The CDR3 loop is CASSLSGDTQYF. The CDR3 nucleotides read TGTGCCAGCAGCTTGTCGGGAGATACGCAGTATTTT.

The chain recombines TRBV5-1 with TRBJ2-2, with 11 bases that match TRBD2. Germline V gene sequence: CDR1 SGHRS, CDR2 YFSETQ. J was trimmed by 3 bases and V by 4 bases; bases with no gene match: 5. The CDR3 has 16 amino acids. As DNA, the CDR3 is TGCGCCAGCAGCCCACTAGCGGGGGATTACACCGGGGAGCTGTTTTTT. Its translation: CASSPLAGDYTGELFF. The full variable domain, in which reference TRBV5-1 and TRBJ2-2 provide the parts outside the CDR3, is KAGVTQTPRYLIKTRGQQVTLSCSPISGHRSVSWYQQTPGQGLQFLFEYFSETQRNKGNFPGRFSGRQFSNSRSEMNVSTLELGDSALYLCASSPLAGDYTGELFFGEGSRLTVL.

The chain is built from TRBV7-8 and TRBJ2-7, with D perhaps TRBD2 (6 bases). Germline CDR1 SGHVS, CDR2 FQNEAQ. Trimming removed 1 base from V and 6 bases from J, with 10 bases in between. The CDR3 has 13 residues. The CDR3 loop is CASSLVSGVEQYF. Here the CDR3 DNA reads TGTGCCAGCAGCTTAGTTTCGGGGGTCGAGCAGTACTTC.

This clone appeared a few times. The V gene is TRBV11-3, the J gene TRBJ2-1; 13 bases line up with TRBD2. The CDR3 runs 15 residues. V lost 4 bases to trimming and J lost 9 bases; unmatched junction nucleotides: 6. Germline loops: CDR1 SGHNT, CDR2 YENEEA. This CDR3 reads CASSSRLAGGFEQFF. The CDR3 DNA is TGTGCCAGCAGCTCCCGACTAGCGGGGGGTTTTGAGCAGTTCTTC. The complete variable domain, with remaining parts taken from reference TRBV11-3 and TRBJ2-1, reads EAGVVQSPRYKIIEKKQPVAFWCNPISGHNTLYWYLQNLGQGPELLIRYENEEAVDDSQLPKDRFSAERLKGVDSTLKIQPAELGDSAVYLCASSSRLAGGFEQFFGPGTRLTVL.

J is TRBJ2-7 and V is TRBV3-1 (or the pseudogene TRBV3-2), with D perhaps matching TRBD1 (6 bases). Trimming pared 7 bases from V and 3 bases from J, leaving 10 bases between. CDR1 and CDR2 (germline): LGHDT, YNNKEL (reference sequence). CDR3 length equals 12 residues. In DNA, the CDR3 is TGTGCCAGCACCCGAGGGGGCTACGAGCAGTACTTC. It encodes CASTRGGYEQYF.

This clone was detected once. The rearrangement joins TRBV7-8 to TRBJ2-7, with D uncertain. The germline gives CDR1 SGHVS, CDR2 FQNEAQ. V was trimmed by 1 base and J by 0 bases, leaving 7 bases between them. The CDR3 is 14 residues long. DNA for the CDR3: TGTGCCAGCAGCTTAGACAGATCCTCCTACGAGCAGTACTTC. This translates into CASSLDRSSYEQYF.

The chain employs TRBV11-3 and TRBJ2-7; 11 bases align to TRBD2. The V segment lost 1 base and the J segment 5 bases; nucleotides outside the gene matches: 4. CDR1 SGHNT and CDR2 YENEEA come from the germline V gene. The CDR3 runs to 15 residues. The CDR3 region is CASSLGTSGGDEQYF. The CDR3 nucleotides are TGTGCCAGCAGCTTAGGAACTAGCGGGGGAGACGAGCAGTACTTC.

This chain connects TRBV7-9 to TRBJ1-1, with 7 bases that match TRBD1. The V segment lost 3 bases and the J segment 5 bases; nucleotides outside the gene matches: 3. Germline CDR1 is SEHNR and CDR2 is FQNEAQ (reference sequence). This CDR3 comprises 13 residues. The CDR3 spells CASSFEGATEAFF. The CDR3 DNA reads TGTGCCAGCAGCTTCGAGGGGGCGACTGAAGCTTTCTTT.

This clone has just one count. V and J are TRBV6-2 or TRBV6-3 and TRBJ2-7; D remains unclear. The germline V gene has CDR1 MNHEY and CDR2 SVGEGT. Trimming shortened V by 6 bases and J by 5 bases, and 11 bases separated the two germline ends. CDR3 length equals 12 residues. The CDR3 DNA is TGTGCCAGCAGCCCCACCGACAACGAGCAGTACTTC. It translates to CASSPTDNEQYF.

This chain links TRBV5-1 with TRBJ2-1; 10 bases agree with TRBD1. Germline-derived CDR1 and CDR2 are SGHRS and YFSETQ. Trimming took 1 base from V and 5 from J; bases not matched to a gene: 3. The CDR3 sequence is 15 residues long. CDR3 nucleotides: TGCGCCAGCAGCTTGAAGGGGACAGGGGACAATGAGCAGTTCTTC. It yields the protein CASSLKGTGDNEQFF.

The J gene is TRBJ1-1, the V gene TRBV5-4; D is unresolved. There are 16 residues in the CDR3. The germline V gene has CDR1 SGHNT and CDR2 YYREEE (reference sequence). The V gene lost 0 bases and the J gene lost 4 bases, with 16 bases spanning the gap. CDR3 loop: CASSLGGSGMSTEAFF. In nucleotides, the CDR3 is TGTGCCAGCAGCTTGGGAGGGTCCGGTATGAGCACTGAAGCTTTCTTT.

The V gene is TRBV10-3, the J gene TRBJ2-3; D is unclear. The germline V gene encodes CDR1 ENHRY and CDR2 SYGVKD. The CDR3 has 14 amino acids. V was pared by 7 bases and J by 5 bases, with 16 bases between. CDR3 in DNA: TGTGCCATCAAGGTTGACGGGTTGCAAGATACGCAGTATTTT. This encodes CAIKVDGLQDTQYF.

The gene calls are TRBV5-6 and TRBJ1-3; D unresolved. The V gene lost 3 bases and the J gene lost 4 bases, with 8 bases spanning the gap. CDR3 length: 13 amino acids. CDR1 and CDR2 (germline): SGHDT, YYEEEE. Written as DNA, the CDR3 is TGTGCCAGCAGCTCCTATTCGGGAAACACCATATATTTT. Its translation: CASSSYSGNTIYF.